The subject of this entry is one TCR beta chain. The antigen is undetermined. These data originate in a study of blood T cells in healthy people across ages. Whole-study results and caveats: Possibly confounding the expanded clonotype changes was the fact that donor CMV status was unknown. Per million T cells, TCR beta diversity dropped roughly linearly as age increased. One million T cells yielded diversity estimates that were considered underestimates.

The V gene end was trimmed by 4 bases and the J gene end by 3 bases; junction bases not matched to a gene: 10. Germline values: CDR1 SQVTM, CDR2 ANQGSEA. This CDR3 spans 15 amino acids. It was with a sample-barcoded 5' primer and a J-beta primer mix that a second PCR of roughly 7 to 12 cycles was run. A single record per CDR3 protein comes from TCRdb applying MiXCR to the 5' RACE reads. Of approximately 1.5 million distinct CDR3 sequences listed, approximately 32% are singletons. Material: blood. J is TRBJ2-3 and V is TRBV29-1; 7 bases fit TRBD2. This receptor was obtained from a woman between 25 and 40 years old in good health. The chain's CDR3 is CSVVGDWRGTDTQYF. CDR3 in DNA: TGCAGCGTTGTGGGGGATTGGCGGGGGACAGATACGCAGTATTTT.